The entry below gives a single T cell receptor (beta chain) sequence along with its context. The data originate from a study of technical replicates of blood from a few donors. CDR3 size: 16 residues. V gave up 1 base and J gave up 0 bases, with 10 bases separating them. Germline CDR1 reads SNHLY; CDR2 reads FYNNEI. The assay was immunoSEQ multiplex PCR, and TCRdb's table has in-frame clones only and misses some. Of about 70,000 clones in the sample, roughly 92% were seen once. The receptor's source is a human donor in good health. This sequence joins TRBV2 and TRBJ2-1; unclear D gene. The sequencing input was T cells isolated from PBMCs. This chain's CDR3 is CASSEDKPSSYNEQFF. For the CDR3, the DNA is TGTGCCAGCAGTGAAGATAAGCCTTCCTCCTACAATGAGCAGTTCTTC.